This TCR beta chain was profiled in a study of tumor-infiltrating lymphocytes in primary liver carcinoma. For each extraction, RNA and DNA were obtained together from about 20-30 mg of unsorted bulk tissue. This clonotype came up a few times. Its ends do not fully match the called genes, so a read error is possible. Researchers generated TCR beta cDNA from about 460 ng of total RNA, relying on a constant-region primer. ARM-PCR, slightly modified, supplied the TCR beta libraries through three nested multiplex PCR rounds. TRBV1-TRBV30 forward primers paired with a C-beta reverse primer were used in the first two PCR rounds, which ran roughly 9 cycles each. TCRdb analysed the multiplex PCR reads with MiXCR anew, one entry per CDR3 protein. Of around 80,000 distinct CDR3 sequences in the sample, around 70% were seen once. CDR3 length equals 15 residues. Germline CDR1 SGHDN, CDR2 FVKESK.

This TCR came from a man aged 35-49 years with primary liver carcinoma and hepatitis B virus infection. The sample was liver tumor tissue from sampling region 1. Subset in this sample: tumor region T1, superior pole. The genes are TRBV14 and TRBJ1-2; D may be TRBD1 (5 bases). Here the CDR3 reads CVSSQGGVGTKGYTF. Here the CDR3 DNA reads TGTGTCAGCAGCCAAGGAGGAGTCGGGACGAAAGGCTACACTTTC.